This TCR beta chain was obtained from a study of CD4 T cell repertoires in COVID-19. Study results and limitations: Suggested intraclonal diversification: top SARS-CoV-2-reactive clonotypes appeared in two or three memory subsets. In SARS-CoV and/or HKU1 spike cultures, between roughly 6 and 27% of SARS-CoV-2 clonotypes reappeared.

Here immunoSEQ multiplex PCR was the method, and the copy in TCRdb shows in-frame clones only, minus some. The sample shows about 75,000 clones, about four fifths of them seen only once. The germline V gene has CDR1 SGHAT and CDR2 FQNNGV. Trimming at V came to 4 bases and at J to 7 bases, leaving 2 bases not matched to a gene. This CDR3 is 13 amino acids long. This clone was picked up a small number of times. The antigen is not known. Mild-to-severe COVID-19 survivors were the donors. The clonotype was recovered from a human donor who had COVID-19. Sequences were derived from CD4+ T cells from peripheral blood, sampled after recovery from COVID-19. The J gene is TRBJ1-5, the V gene TRBV11-2, with TRBD1 matching 9 bases. CDR3 sequence reads: CASSSTGGQPQHF. The CDR3 DNA reads as TGTGCCAGCAGCTCGACAGGGGGGCAGCCCCAGCATTTT.